The 5 T cell receptor beta chains in this list originate from one sample, sequenced in a study of CD8+ T cells in alopecia areata. cDNA prepared by RNA extraction and subsequent reverse transcription served as the template for sequencing. Sequencing used immunoSEQ multiplex PCR; TCRdb keeps in-frame clones, though not all of them. Among 35,000 or so clones listed, around half were seen once. The CD4+ cells of about five biomarker-study patients went through sorting. This sorting yielded CD25+CD127- cells. Source material: CD4+ Tregs sorted from blood. Source of these receptors: a human donor with alopecia areata.

The CDR3 region is CATHPGQGGEVQPQHF. CDR3 coding DNA: TGTGCCACCCATCCGGGACAGGGGGGAGAAGTGCAGCCCCAGCATTTT. The chain links TRBV19 to TRBJ1-5; 11 nucleotides align to TRBD1. Germline V gene sequence: CDR1 LNHDA, CDR2 SQIVND (reference sequence). CDR3 size: 16 residues. V shed 10 bases, J shed 7 bases, and the junction held 15 bases outside the gene matches.

By share of the sample, this clone is medium-sized. The chain carries TRBV7-2 and TRBJ1-2; 9 bases match TRBD1. Trimming at V came to 3 bases and at J to 8 bases, leaving 10 bases not matched to a gene. Germline CDR1 SGHTA, CDR2 FQGNSA. The CDR3 is 15 residues long. CDR3 amino acids: CASSFTGGGSRGYTF. CDR3 DNA: TGTGCCAGCAGCTTTACAGGGGGCGGAAGTAGGGGCTACACCTTC.

This chain links TRBV12-5 with TRBJ1-1, with TRBD1 matching over 7 bases. Unmatched junction bases numbered 6, after V lost 2 bases and J lost 6 bases. The CDR3 spans 14 residues. CDR1 is LGHNT, CDR2 FRNRAP, per germline. CDR3 amino acids: CASGLLGTDSEAFF. The CDR3 DNA follows: TGTGCTAGTGGTTTGCTAGGGACAGACTCTGAAGCTTTCTTT.

This sequence joins TRBV7-3 and TRBJ2-3; D is ambiguous. The CDR3 runs to 14 residues. V gave up 2 bases and J gave up 4 bases, with 10 bases separating them. Germline CDR1 is SGHTA and CDR2 is FQGTGA. In nucleotides, the CDR3 is TGTGCCAGCAGCTTATCCCCGATGGCAGATACGCAGTATTTT. Amino acid sequence: CASSLSPMADTQYF.

V and J are TRBV28 and TRBJ1-1; D may be TRBD1 (5 bases). Germline V gene lookup returns CDR1 MDHEN and CDR2 SYDVKM. The CDR3 contains 16 residues. V lost 5 bases and J 0 bases, leaving 16 bases between the germline ends. CDR3 sequence (DNA): TGTGCCAGCAGTCCCCGGGGCAGCTCCCTGAACACTGAAGCTTTCTTT. Translating gives CASSPRGSSLNTEAFF.